This is a list of T cell receptor beta chains from one sample in a study of siplizumab effects on memory and regulatory T cells. The repertoire was sequenced with immunoSEQ multiplex PCR; TCRdb's copy has only in-frame clones and lacks some. This table has 45,000 to 50,000 clones, about 90% appearing once. Sequenced: naive CD8+ T cells sorted from blood. The source is a human donor in good health. Both conserved end residues are part of each CDR3. The D gene is left open where the match is weak. Expanded clones get a size class; other rows say once, few or many, or leave the size out.

abundance	v_gene	d_gene	len	j_gene	CDR3nt	CDR3aa
-	TRBV27	-	14	TRBJ1-5	TGTGCCAGCAAACTCGACAGTTACAATCAGCCCCAGCATTTT	CASKLDSYNQPQHF
-	TRBV15	TRBD2	17	TRBJ2-1	TGTGCCACCAGCAGAGAAGTCGGGACTATCTCTTACAATGAGCAGTTCTTC	CATSREVGTISYNEQFF
-	TRBV5-4	TRBD2	15	TRBJ2-7	TGTGCCAGCAGCTCAAGACTAGCGGGGGACTACGAGCAGTACTTC	CASSSRLAGDYEQYF
-	TRBV21-1	-	16	TRBJ2-7	TGTGCCAGCAGCAAAGTTGCGCAACAGCTGAGCCACGAGCAGTACTTC	CASSKVAQQLSHEQYF
-	TRBV2	TRBD1	15	TRBJ2-1	TGTGCCAGCAGTGAAGCGATGACAGGGTGGGATGAGCAGTTCTTC	CASSEAMTGWDEQFF
-	TRBV9	-	15	TRBJ1-1	TGTGCCAGCAGCGTAGTCGTGGAGGGGGGTACTGAAGCTTTCTTT	CASSVVVEGGTEAFF
few	TRBV5-6	-	14	TRBJ2-2	TGTGCCAGCAGCTTGGGAGGCATGGACGGGGAGCTGTTTTTT	CASSLGGMDGELFF
-	TRBV29-1	TRBD1	14	TRBJ2-1	TGCAGCGCCACAACCGGGACAGGCTACAATGAGCAGTTCTTC	CSATTGTGYNEQFF
-	TRBV27	TRBD1	14	TRBJ1-5	TGTGCCAGCAGTCAGGGGGACAGCAATCAGCCCCAGCATTTT	CASSQGDSNQPQHF
-	TRBV11-2	-	11	TRBJ2-7	TGTGCCAGCAGAATTTCCTACGAGCAGTACTTC	CASRISYEQYF
-	TRBV7-6	TRBD2	15	TRBJ2-1	TGTGCCAGCAGCTTATTCGCGGGAGGGATAGATGAGCAGTTCTTC	CASSLFAGGIDEQFF
-	TRBV7-9	TRBD1	18	TRBJ2-5	TGTGCCAGCAGCTCCGACCTTCGACAGGGTTCTCCCCAAGAGACCCAGTACTTC	CASSSDLRQGSPQETQYF
-	TRBV7-9	-	15	TRBJ2-7	TGTGCCAGCAGCGCAGCCAGGGAGATCGTCCACGAGCAGTACTTC	CASSAAREIVHEQYF
-	TRBV12-5	-	15	TRBJ1-2	TGTGCTAGTGGTTTCTTCGGGGAGAGGCACTATGGCTACACCTTC	CASGFFGERHYGYTF
-	TRBV19	-	13	TRBJ1-4	TGTGCCAGTAGTTCGGGACTGACTGAAAAACTGTTTTTT	CASSSGLTEKLFF
-	TRBV4-1	TRBD1	16	TRBJ2-1	TGCGCCAGCAGCCAAGTCCCCGGGACAGGGGGCAATGAGCAGTTCTTC	CASSQVPGTGGNEQFF
-	TRBV7-9	-	14	TRBJ2-5	TGTGCCAGCAGCCCAGTAGTAGCCTGGGAGACCCAGTACTTC	CASSPVVAWETQYF
-	TRBV5-1	-	12	TRBJ2-7	TGCGCCAGCAGCTTAACAGCGGGCGAGCAGTACTTC	CASSLTAGEQYF
-	TRBV19	-	15	TRBJ2-6	TGTGCCAGTACCCAAACGGGTTATGGGGCCAACGTCCTGACTTTC	CASTQTGYGANVLTF
-	TRBV9	-	14	TRBJ2-3	TGTGCCAGCAGCGCCGGACTCTTCACAGATACGCAGTATTTT	CASSAGLFTDTQYF
-	TRBV19	-	13	TRBJ2-4	TGTGCCAGTAGCATAGGGGCAGGTAACATTCAGTACTTC	CASSIGAGNIQYF
-	TRBV5-5	TRBD2	15	TRBJ2-1	TGTGCCAGCAGCCTTCTAGCGGGAGCTGCCAATGAGCAGTTCTTC	CASSLLAGAANEQFF
-	TRBV4-1	-	13	TRBJ2-4	TGCGCCAGCAGCCATTCCAGGGCTGACATTCAGTACTTC	CASSHSRADIQYF
-	TRBV7-2	-	13	TRBJ2-4	TGTGCCAGCAGCTTTGGTCAGCTAAACATTCAGTACTTC	CASSFGQLNIQYF
-	TRBV4-1	-	16	TRBJ2-3	TGCGCCAGCAGCCAAGGGATAGTCCCTAGCACAGATACGCAGTATTTT	CASSQGIVPSTDTQYF
-	TRBV27	-	14	TRBJ2-1	TGTGCCAGCAGTTCCCTAGGCCGTTACAATGAGCAGTTCTTC	CASSSLGRYNEQFF
-	TRBV2	-	16	TRBJ1-6	TGTGCCAGCAGTGAAGCGGAGGAGGACAGAAATTCACCCCTCCACTTT	CASSEAEEDRNSPLHF
-	TRBV6-5	-	15	TRBJ2-1	TGTGCCAGCAGTTACTTCTCAAGCTCCTACAATGAGCAGTTCTTC	CASSYFSSSYNEQFF
-	TRBV4-1	-	16	TRBJ2-5	TGCGCCAGCAGCCAAGAGGTAGCAGGGGACGGAGAGACCCAGTACTTC	CASSQEVAGDGETQYF
-	TRBV7-6	-	15	TRBJ1-2	TGTGCCAGCAGCCCAAGCGGGGGACTGTCCTATGGCTACACCTTC	CASSPSGGLSYGYTF
-	TRBV6-1	-	11	TRBJ1-4	TGTGCCAGCAGTGAGGACGAAAAACTGTTTTTT	CASSEDEKLFF
-	TRBV6-1	-	16	TRBJ1-4	TGTGCCAGCAGTGAAGCCTGGTCGGCAACTAATGAAAAACTGTTTTTT	CASSEAWSATNEKLFF
-	TRBV7-9	-	12	TRBJ2-2	TGTGCCAGCAGCCCCCTTCCCGGGGAGCTGTTTTTT	CASSPLPGELFF
-	TRBV7-9	-	17	TRBJ1-1	TGTGCCAGCAGCTACAGTGCCCTACCAGGTATGTGGTCTGAAGCTTTCTTT	CASSYSALPGMWSEAFF
-	TRBV13	-	16	TRBJ2-1	TGTGCCAGCAGCTTAGATCATGGAGGGTCCTACAATGAGCAGTTCTTC	CASSLDHGGSYNEQFF
-	TRBV5-1	TRBD1	13	TRBJ2-7	TGCGCCAGCAGACAGGGGGCGGCCTACGAGCAGTACTTC	CASRQGAAYEQYF
-	TRBV7-7	TRBD2	14	TRBJ2-7	TGTGCTAGCAGCCGACTAGCGGGGGACCACGAGCAGTACTTC	CASSRLAGDHEQYF
-	TRBV5-5	-	14	TRBJ1-2	TGTGCCAGCAGCTTGTGGGGGGCTGACTATGGCTACACCTTC	CASSLWGADYGYTF
-	TRBV5-1	-	13	TRBJ2-5	TGCGCCAGCAGCTTGATACCGGTCGAGACCCAGTACTTC	CASSLIPVETQYF
few	TRBV4-1	-	16	TRBJ1-3	TGCGCCAGCAGCCAAGTCTCACTGGCAGACCGAAACACCATATATTTT	CASSQVSLADRNTIYF
once	TRBV12-5	TRBD1	13	TRBJ2-1	TGTGCTAGTGGCACAGGGGATGGCAATGAGCAGTTCTTC	CASGTGDGNEQFF
few	TRBV27	TRBD2	13	TRBJ2-3	TGTGCCAGCAGAGGACTAGCGACAGATACGCAGTATTTT	CASRGLATDTQYF
once	TRBV11-2	-	14	TRBJ2-3	TGTGCCAGCAGCCCCCTTCTGCCAGCGTATACGCAGTATTTT	CASSPLLPAYTQYF
-	TRBV5-8	-	15	TRBJ2-7	TGTGCCAGCAGCGCTACCCTATCGGGGACGAGGGGACAGTACTTC	CASSATLSGTRGQYF
-	TRBV6-1	TRBD1	15	TRBJ1-2	TGTGCCAGCAGTGCCCGACAGGGGTCGGGCTATGGCTACACCTTC	CASSARQGSGYGYTF
-	TRBV4-1	-	16	TRBJ1-5	TGCGCCAGCAGCCAAGAATTGGCAGCTAGCAATCAGCCCCAGCATTTT	CASSQELAASNQPQHF
-	TRBV27	-	15	TRBJ2-1	TGTGCCAGCAGTTTATCGTCGCTGACCACGGGTGAGCAGTTCTTC	CASSLSSLTTGEQFF
-	TRBV19	-	12	TRBJ2-3	TGTGCCAGTTCCCAGGGCCCAGATACGCAGTATTTT	CASSQGPDTQYF
-	TRBV5-4	TRBD1	14	TRBJ1-3	TGTGCCAGCAGCCCCGGGACAGGTCGAAACACCATATATTTT	CASSPGTGRNTIYF
-	TRBV10-3	-	15	TRBJ1-1	TGTGCCATCAGTGAGAGGCAGGGCATGAACACTGAAGCTTTCTTT	CAISERQGMNTEAFF
-	TRBV15	-	14	TRBJ2-7	TGTGCCACCAGCAGACCAACTACTTCCTACGAGCAGTACTTC	CATSRPTTSYEQYF
once	TRBV9	-	13	TRBJ2-1	TGTGCCAGCAGCTCCGGACCCCAACCACAGCAGTTCTTC	CASSSGPQPQQFF
-	TRBV7-9	-	17	TRBJ2-1	TGTGCCAGCAGCCGGTCGGGTGCAGTCAGCTCCTACAATGAGCAGTTCTTC	CASSRSGAVSSYNEQFF
-	TRBV4-1	-	16	TRBJ1-4	TGCGCCAGCAGCCAACCCTTGGCGTGGGGGAGTGAAAAACTGTTTTTT	CASSQPLAWGSEKLFF